Listed below are T cell receptor beta chains from one sample, sequenced in a study of T cell responses to AZD1222 COVID-19 vaccine. Sequencing used immunoSEQ multiplex PCR; TCRdb keeps in-frame clones, though not all of them. The data contain 150,000 to 200,000 clones, more than 80% of them singletons. The specimen was peripheral blood, collected on day 0 of AZD1222 vaccination. The receptors originated from an adult in good health. Both conserved end residues are part of each CDR3.

V | CDR3
TRBV19 | CASSIALAAYNEQFF
TRBV5-6 | CASSGVRAGAQSPLHF
TRBV6-5 | CASSSNRNTGELFF
TRBV19 | CASSMGPEAYEQYF
TRBV11-3 | CASSIQQNTEAFF
TRBV7-9 | CASSFMMGRGYTF
TRBV9 | CASSVGRESTGELFF
TRBV27 | CASSQYPGQGRNEQFF
TRBV11-2 | CASSPTGSYGYTF
TRBV11-2 | CASSFGGGWDSPLHF
TRBV3-1/TRBV3-2 | CASRDRGAYGYTF
TRBV2 | CASSEDPPPDTQYF
TRBV19 | CASSILAVDTGELFF
TRBV7-9 | CASRLAGGNEQFF
TRBV18 | CASSPGLAGENEQFF
TRBV7-2 | CASSPGGSASYEQYF
TRBV15 | CATSSRDGSPLHF
TRBV6-4 | CASRATGTVSNEAFF
TRBV23-1 | CASSLWGGPSSYNEQFF
TRBV19 | CASNKNTEAFF
TRBV5-4 | CASSPDRVTEAFF
TRBV14 | CASSQLVTGELFF
TRBV3-1/TRBV3-2 | CASSQRGLDGYTF
TRBV5-1 | CASSLEGGTYEQYF
TRBV19 | CASTLSGGTTSGNTIYF
TRBV19 | CASWGNTEAFF
TRBV19 | CASSFLAGAATDTQYF
TRBV11-2 | CASSLSHMNTEAFF
TRBV11-2 | CASSLGTGTYEQYF
TRBV29-1 | CSVDGGGYGYTF
TRBV12-5 | CASGLVLSGRDNEQYF
TRBV3-1/TRBV3-2 | CASSQPSGSTDTQYF
TRBV9 | CASSVVRNTEAFF
TRBV27 | CASSLWGQPQHF
TRBV6-1 | CASSERREGRGEQYF
TRBV18 | CASSPPGLQHSGNTIYF
TRBV2 | CASIPGRAAWGSTDTQYF
TRBV3-1/TRBV3-2 | CASSTPGLAGELYYEQYF
TRBV6-1 | CASSEGRGGNQPQHF
TRBV14 | CASSQEKGDIRMNTEAFF
TRBV11-3 | CASRKAGNNEQFF
TRBV27 | CASSLVRSNQPQHF